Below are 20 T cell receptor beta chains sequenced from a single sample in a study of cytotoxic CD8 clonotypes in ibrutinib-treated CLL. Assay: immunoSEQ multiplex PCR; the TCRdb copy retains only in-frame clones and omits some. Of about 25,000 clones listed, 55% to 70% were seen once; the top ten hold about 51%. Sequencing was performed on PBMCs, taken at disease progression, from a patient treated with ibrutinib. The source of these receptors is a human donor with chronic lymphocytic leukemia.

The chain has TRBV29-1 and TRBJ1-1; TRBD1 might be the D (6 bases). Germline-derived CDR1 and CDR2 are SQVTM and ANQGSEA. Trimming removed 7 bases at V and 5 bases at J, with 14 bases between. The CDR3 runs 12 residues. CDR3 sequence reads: CSAAEGGTEAFF. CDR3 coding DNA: TGCAGCGCCGCAGAGGGGGGGACTGAAGCTTTCTTT.

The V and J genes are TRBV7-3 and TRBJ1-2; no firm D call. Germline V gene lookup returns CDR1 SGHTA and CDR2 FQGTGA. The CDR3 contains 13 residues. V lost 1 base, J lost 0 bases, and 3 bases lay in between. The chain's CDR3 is CASSLSANYGYTF. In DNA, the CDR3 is TGTGCCAGCAGCTTAAGTGCTAACTATGGCTACACCTTC.

The CDR3 here is CASSLRAGRDSPLHF. The CDR3 DNA reads TGTGCCAGCAGCTTACGGGCAGGCCGCGATTCACCCCTCCACTTT. The chain couples TRBV25-1 to TRBJ1-6; D is unresolved. The germline V and J ends were trimmed by 6 bases and 8 bases, with 17 bases remaining between them. Germline V lookup: CDR1 MGHDK, CDR2 SYGVNS. This CDR3 region has 15 residues.

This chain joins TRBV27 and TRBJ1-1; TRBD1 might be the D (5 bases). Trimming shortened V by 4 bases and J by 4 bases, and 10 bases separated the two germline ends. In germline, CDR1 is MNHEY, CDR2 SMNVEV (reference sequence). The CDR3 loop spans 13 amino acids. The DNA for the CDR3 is TGTGCCAGCAGTTCCCAGGGCGGCACTGAAGCTTTCTTT. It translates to CASSSQGGTEAFF.

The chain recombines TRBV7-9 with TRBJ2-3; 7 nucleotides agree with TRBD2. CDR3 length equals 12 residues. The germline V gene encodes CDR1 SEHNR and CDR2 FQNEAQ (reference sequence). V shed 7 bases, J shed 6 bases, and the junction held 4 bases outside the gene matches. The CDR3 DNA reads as TGTGCCAGCACTATCGGGGGGGATACGCAGTATTTT. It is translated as CASTIGGDTQYF.

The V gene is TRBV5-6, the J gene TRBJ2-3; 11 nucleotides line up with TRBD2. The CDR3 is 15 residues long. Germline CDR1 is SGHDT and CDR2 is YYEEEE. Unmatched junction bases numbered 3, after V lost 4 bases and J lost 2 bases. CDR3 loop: CASSILAGDTDTQYF. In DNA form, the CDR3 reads TGTGCCAGCAGCATACTAGCGGGGGACACAGATACGCAGTATTTT.

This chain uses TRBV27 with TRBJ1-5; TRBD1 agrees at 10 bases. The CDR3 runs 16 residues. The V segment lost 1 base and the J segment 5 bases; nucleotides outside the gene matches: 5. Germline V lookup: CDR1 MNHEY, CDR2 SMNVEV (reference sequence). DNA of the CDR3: TGTGCCAGCAGTTTATTGGCGACAGGGGGCTATCAGCCCCAGCATTTT. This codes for CASSLLATGGYQPQHF.

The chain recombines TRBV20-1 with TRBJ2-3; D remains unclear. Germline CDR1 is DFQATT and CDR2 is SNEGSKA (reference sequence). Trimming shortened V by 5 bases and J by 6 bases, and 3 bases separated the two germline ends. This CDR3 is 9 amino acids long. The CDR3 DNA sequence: TGCAGTGCTGCCGATACGCAGTATTTT. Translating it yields CSAADTQYF.

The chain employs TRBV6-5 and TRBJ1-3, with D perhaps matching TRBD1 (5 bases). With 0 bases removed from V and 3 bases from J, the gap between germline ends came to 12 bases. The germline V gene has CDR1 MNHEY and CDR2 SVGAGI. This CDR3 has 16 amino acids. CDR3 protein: CASSYSLAGSGNTIYF. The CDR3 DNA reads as TGTGCCAGCAGTTACTCCCTGGCAGGGAGTGGAAACACCATATATTTT.

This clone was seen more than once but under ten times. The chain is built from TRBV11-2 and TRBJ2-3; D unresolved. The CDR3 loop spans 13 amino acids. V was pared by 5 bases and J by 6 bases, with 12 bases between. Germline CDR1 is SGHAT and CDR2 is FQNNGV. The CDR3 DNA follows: TGTGCCAGCAGCCCCTCCCTAGGGGATACGCAGTATTTT. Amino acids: CASSPSLGDTQYF.

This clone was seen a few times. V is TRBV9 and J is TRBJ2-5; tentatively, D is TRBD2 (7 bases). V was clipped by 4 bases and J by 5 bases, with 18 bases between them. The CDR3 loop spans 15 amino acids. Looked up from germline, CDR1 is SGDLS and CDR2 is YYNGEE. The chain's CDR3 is CASSPLRGGGETQYF. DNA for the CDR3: TGTGCCAGCAGCCCCCTGAGGGGGGGCGGGGAGACCCAGTACTTC. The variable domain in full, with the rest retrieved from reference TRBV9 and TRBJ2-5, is DSGVTQTPKHLITATGQRVTLRCSPRSGDLSVYWYQQSLDQGLQFLIQYYNGEERAKGNILERFSAQQFPDLHSELNLSSLELGDSALYFCASSPLRGGGETQYFGPGTRLLVL.

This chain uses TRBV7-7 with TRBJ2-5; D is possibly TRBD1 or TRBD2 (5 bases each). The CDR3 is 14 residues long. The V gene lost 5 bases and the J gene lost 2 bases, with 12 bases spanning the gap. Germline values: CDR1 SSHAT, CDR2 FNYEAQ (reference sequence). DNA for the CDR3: TGTGCCAGCAGCGAACCGGGACCTCAAGAGACCCAGTACTTC. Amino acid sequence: CASSEPGPQETQYF.

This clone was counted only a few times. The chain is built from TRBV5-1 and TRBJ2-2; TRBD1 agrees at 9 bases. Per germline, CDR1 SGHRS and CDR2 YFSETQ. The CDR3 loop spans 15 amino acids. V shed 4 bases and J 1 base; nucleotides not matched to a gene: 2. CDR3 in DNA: TGCGCCAGCAGCCCGGACAGGGGGAACACCGGGGAGCTGTTTTTT. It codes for CASSPDRGNTGELFF.

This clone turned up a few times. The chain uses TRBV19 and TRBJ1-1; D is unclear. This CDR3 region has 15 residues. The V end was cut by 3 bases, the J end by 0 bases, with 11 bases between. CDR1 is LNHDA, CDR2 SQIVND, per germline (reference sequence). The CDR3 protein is CASSIVTLMNTEAFF. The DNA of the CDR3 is TGTGCCAGTAGTATTGTCACTCTCATGAACACTGAAGCTTTCTTT.

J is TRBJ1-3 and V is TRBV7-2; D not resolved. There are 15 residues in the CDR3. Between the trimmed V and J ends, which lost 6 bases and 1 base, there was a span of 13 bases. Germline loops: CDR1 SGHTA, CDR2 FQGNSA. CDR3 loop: CASSPARVSGNTIYF. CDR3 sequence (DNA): TGTGCCAGCAGTCCCGCGAGGGTTTCTGGAAACACCATATATTTT.

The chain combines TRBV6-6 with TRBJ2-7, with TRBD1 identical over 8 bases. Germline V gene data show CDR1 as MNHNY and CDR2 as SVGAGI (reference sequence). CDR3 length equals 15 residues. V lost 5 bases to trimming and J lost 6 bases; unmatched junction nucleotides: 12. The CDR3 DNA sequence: TGTGCCAGCAGTGGTCAGGGGGCGGAGGGGAGCGAGCAGTACTTC. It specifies CASSGQGAEGSEQYF.

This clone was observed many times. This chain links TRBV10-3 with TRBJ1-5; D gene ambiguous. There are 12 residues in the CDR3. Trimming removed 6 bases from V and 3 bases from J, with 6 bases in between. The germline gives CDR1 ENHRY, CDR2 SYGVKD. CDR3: CAISMDNQPQHF. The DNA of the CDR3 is TGTGCCATCAGCATGGACAATCAGCCCCAGCATTTT.

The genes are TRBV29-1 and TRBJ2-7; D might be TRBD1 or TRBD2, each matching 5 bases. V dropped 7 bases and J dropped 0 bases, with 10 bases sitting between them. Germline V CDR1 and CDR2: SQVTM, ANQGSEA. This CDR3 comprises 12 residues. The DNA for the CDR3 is TGCAGCGCGAAGGGGACCTCCTACGAGCAGTACTTC. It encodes CSAKGTSYEQYF.

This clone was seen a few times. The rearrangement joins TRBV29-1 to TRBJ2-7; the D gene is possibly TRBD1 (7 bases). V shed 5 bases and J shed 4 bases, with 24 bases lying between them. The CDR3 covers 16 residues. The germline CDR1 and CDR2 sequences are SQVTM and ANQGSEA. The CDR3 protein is CSVLGGATGTSYEQYF. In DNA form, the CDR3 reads TGCAGCGTTTTGGGGGGAGCGACAGGGACATCTTACGAGCAGTACTTC.

The CDR3 DNA follows: TGCGCCAGCAGCTGGGGGACGGGCAGCGGCTACACCTTC. Protein: CASSWGTGSGYTF. The chain is built from TRBV5-1 and TRBJ1-2, with TRBD1 as a possible D gene (5 bases). The CDR3 extends over 13 amino acids. Germline CDR1 SGHRS, CDR2 YFSETQ. Deletions cut 3 bases from V and 8 bases from J, with 14 bases between.